This is a list of T cell receptor beta chains from one sample in a study of technical replicates of blood from a few donors. This table comes from immunoSEQ multiplex PCR, and its TCRdb copy is limited to in-frame clones, with some not included. The data contain 100,000 or so clones, about 95% of them singletons. The sequenced sample consisted of T cells isolated from PBMCs. These receptor sequences come from a human donor in good health. The CDR3 runs from the conserved cysteine through the conserved F or W. D genes are given only for firm matches. The listing skips clone size in some rows; elsewhere it reads once, few, many or a size class.

j_call	d_call	clone_size	v_call	cdr3_nt	cdr3_aa
TRBJ2-1	NA	NA	TRBV18	TGTGCCAGCTCCCCGGTGTCGAGCTCCTACAATGAGCAGTTCTTC	CASSPVSSSYNEQFF
TRBJ2-3	NA	NA	TRBV7-6	TGTGCCAGCAGCTTACTAACAGGCAGCACAGATACGCAGTATTTT	CASSLLTGSTDTQYF
TRBJ1-1	TRBD1	NA	TRBV19	TGTGCCAGTAGTTTGGCCGGACAGGCCTCGAACACTGAAGCTTTCTTT	CASSLAGQASNTEAFF
TRBJ2-1	NA	NA	TRBV28	TGTGCCAGCAGTCCTCCAGGACAGTACAATGAGCAGTTCTTC	CASSPPGQYNEQFF
TRBJ1-1	NA	few	TRBV30	TGTGCCTGGAGTCTGGTCAGGATCACTGAAGCTTTCTTT	CAWSLVRITEAFF
TRBJ1-2	NA	NA	TRBV4-2	TGTGCCAGCAGCCAAGATTACACAGGGAAAGGGTATGGCTACACCTTC	CASSQDYTGKGYGYTF
TRBJ1-2	NA	NA	TRBV7-6	TGTGCCAGCAGCCCACCCGACACGGTTGAGCACTATGGCTACACCTTC	CASSPPDTVEHYGYTF
TRBJ2-7	TRBD1	NA	TRBV5-6	TGTGCCAGCAGGACGACAGGGAGAACCTACGAGCAGTACTTC	CASRTTGRTYEQYF
TRBJ2-2	NA	NA	TRBV9	TGTGCCAGCGGTAGGGGGGGACAGGACACCGGGGAGCTGTTTTTT	CASGRGGQDTGELFF
TRBJ1-1	NA	few	TRBV11-3	TGTGCCAGCAGCTCCCCGGCGGAACTCATGGCTGGTGAAGCTTTCTTT	CASSSPAELMAGEAFF
TRBJ1-1	TRBD1	NA	TRBV7-9	TGTGCCAGCAGCTCGCAAGGGGGCTTGGGCACTGAAGCTTTCTTT	CASSSQGGLGTEAFF
TRBJ1-5	TRBD1	NA	TRBV28	TGTGCCAGCAGTTTGACAGGGCCGAATCAGCCCCAGCATTTT	CASSLTGPNQPQHF
TRBJ2-5	NA	NA	TRBV18	TGTGCCAGCTCACCACGAGAGGTTGGGGGGAAAGAGACCCAGTACTTC	CASSPREVGGKETQYF
TRBJ2-3	NA	once	TRBV5-4	TGTGCCAGCAGCTTCCCTACTCGCGGGGGCACAGATACGCAGTATTTT	CASSFPTRGGTDTQYF
TRBJ1-1	NA	NA	TRBV6-1	TGTGCCAGCATAGCGAACACTGAAGCTTTCTTT	CASIANTEAFF
TRBJ2-3	TRBD2	NA	TRBV28	TGTGCCAGCAGTTTACGACTAGCGGTCGCAGATACGCAGTATTTT	CASSLRLAVADTQYF
TRBJ2-2	NA	once	TRBV19	TGTGCCAGTAGTATCAGGGCAGGCACCGGGGAGCTGTTTTTT	CASSIRAGTGELFF
TRBJ1-1	NA	NA	TRBV7-3	TGTGCCAGCAGCTCCCTAGGACAGACTAACACTGAAGCTTTCTTT	CASSSLGQTNTEAFF
TRBJ1-1	TRBD1	NA	TRBV5-1	TGCGCCAGCAGCTTGGCCAAAAGACAGGGATCGAGCACTGAAGCTTTCTTT	CASSLAKRQGSSTEAFF
TRBJ2-5	TRBD2	NA	TRBV7-8	TGTGCCATCGAGACTAGCGGGCAAGAGACCCAGTACTTC	CAIETSGQETQYF
TRBJ1-5	NA	NA	TRBV28	TGTGCCAGCACTCCAGCAGGGATTCCGAATAGCAATCAGCCCCAGCATTTT	CASTPAGIPNSNQPQHF
TRBJ1-2	NA	once	TRBV15	TGTGCCACCAGCAGAGATGCAGGGCAGGGCCGTGGCTATGGCTACACCTTC	CATSRDAGQGRGYGYTF
TRBJ1-1	NA	NA	TRBV25-1	TGTGCCAGCAGTGAAGGGGGCGTGAACACTGAAGCTTTCTTT	CASSEGGVNTEAFF
TRBJ1-2	NA	few	TRBV19	TGTGCCAGTAGTATCCCAGCGGGACTTCGAGGTGGCTACACCTTC	CASSIPAGLRGGYTF
TRBJ2-2	NA	NA	TRBV5-1	TGCGCCAGCAGCTTCAAGACCCTGTATGCGGCCGGGGAGCTGTTTTTT	CASSFKTLYAAGELFF
TRBJ2-1	NA	NA	TRBV5-6	TGTGCCAGCAGCCTAAATGCGGAGAAATGGGTTTACAATGAGCAGTTCTTC	CASSLNAEKWVYNEQFF
TRBJ1-2	TRBD1	NA	TRBV19	TGTGCCAGTAGACACGCCGGGACAGGGAACTATGGCTACACCTTC	CASRHAGTGNYGYTF
TRBJ2-5	TRBD1	NA	TRBV7-9	TGTGCCAGCAGCGTACAGGGGTACCAAGAGACCCAGTACTTC	CASSVQGYQETQYF
TRBJ1-2	NA	NA	TRBV19	TGTGCCAGTAGTATCGACTCCGGGACACCTTATGGCTACACCTTC	CASSIDSGTPYGYTF
TRBJ2-3	NA	NA	TRBV11-3	TGTGCCAGCAGCTTAGATGGCTCAGATACGCAGTATTTT	CASSLDGSDTQYF
TRBJ1-3	NA	NA	TRBV5-5	TGTGCCAGCAGCCCGACAGATGAAGGCTCTGGAAACACCATATATTTT	CASSPTDEGSGNTIYF
TRBJ1-6	NA	NA	TRBV20-1	TGCAGTGCTAGAAATTCGGACTCTCTCCACTTT	CSARNSDSLHF
TRBJ1-2	TRBD1	NA	TRBV2	TGTGCCAGCAGTTTCGGGACAGGGAGGGATTATGGCTACACCTTC	CASSFGTGRDYGYTF
TRBJ1-1	NA	few	TRBV4-1	TGCGCCAGCAGCCAAGACGACAGATTGAACACTGAAGCTTTCTTT	CASSQDDRLNTEAFF
TRBJ1-1	NA	NA	TRBV30	TGTGCCTGGACGGGTGGTTGGACTGAAGCTTTCTTT	CAWTGGWTEAFF
TRBJ2-7	TRBD2	NA	TRBV27	TGTGCCAGCAGTGTAAGCGGGGGAACCTACGAGCAGTACTTC	CASSVSGGTYEQYF
TRBJ1-2	NA	NA	TRBV6-1	TGTGCCAGCAATCAGTTCTATGGCTACACCTTC	CASNQFYGYTF
TRBJ2-2	TRBD2	NA	TRBV9	TGTGCCAGCAGCGTAGATAGCGGGAGGGACACCGGGGAGCTGTTTTTT	CASSVDSGRDTGELFF
TRBJ1-1	TRBD1	NA	TRBV28	TGTGCCAGCAGTTTTAAAACAGGGGGCGCAGGGGGGACTGAAGCTTTCTTT	CASSFKTGGAGGTEAFF
TRBJ1-6	NA	NA	TRBV27	TGTGCCAGCAGTTTACAGCGCGAGTTAAATTCACCCCTCCACTTT	CASSLQRELNSPLHF
TRBJ2-5	TRBD2	NA	TRBV19	TGTGCCAGTAGCCCCCTAGCGGGAGGATGGGAGACCCAGTACTTC	CASSPLAGGWETQYF
TRBJ1-2	TRBD1	NA	TRBV27	TGTGCCAGCAGACCAGCGGGACAGGAGAACTATGGCTACACCTTC	CASRPAGQENYGYTF
TRBJ1-3	NA	NA	TRBV5-1	TGCGCCAGCACGCAGGGGTACGGAAACACCATATATTTT	CASTQGYGNTIYF
TRBJ2-7	TRBD2	NA	TRBV7-6	TGTGCCAGCAGCTTAGCGGGGGGGGGAACCTCCTACGAGCAGTACTTC	CASSLAGGGTSYEQYF
TRBJ2-3	TRBD1	NA	TRBV5-1	TGCGCCAGCAGCTTGCAAACTGGACAGGGGGTCACAGATACGCAGTATTTT	CASSLQTGQGVTDTQYF
TRBJ2-1	NA	NA	TRBV14	TGTGCCAGCAGCGCTCAGGGGATAATAGGCAATGAGCAGTTCTTC	CASSAQGIIGNEQFF
TRBJ2-1	TRBD2	NA	TRBV5-1	TGCGCCAGCGGCGCCGGGACTAGCATCAATGAGCAGTTCTTC	CASGAGTSINEQFF